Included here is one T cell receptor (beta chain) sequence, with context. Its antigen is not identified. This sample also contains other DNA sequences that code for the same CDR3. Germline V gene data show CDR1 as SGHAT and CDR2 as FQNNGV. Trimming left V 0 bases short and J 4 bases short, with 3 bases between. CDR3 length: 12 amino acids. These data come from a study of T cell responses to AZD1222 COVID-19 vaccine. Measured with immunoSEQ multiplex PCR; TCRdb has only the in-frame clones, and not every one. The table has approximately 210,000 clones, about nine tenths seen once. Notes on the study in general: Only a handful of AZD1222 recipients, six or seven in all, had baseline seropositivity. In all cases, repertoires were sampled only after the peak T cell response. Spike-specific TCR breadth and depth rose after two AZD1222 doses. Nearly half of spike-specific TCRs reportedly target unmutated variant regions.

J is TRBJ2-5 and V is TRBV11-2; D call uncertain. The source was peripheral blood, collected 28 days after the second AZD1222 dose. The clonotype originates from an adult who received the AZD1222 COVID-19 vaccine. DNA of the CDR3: TGTGCCAGCAGCTTAGAAAGAGAGACCCAGTACTTC. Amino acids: CASSLERETQYF.